The TCR beta chain described here comes from a study of blood T cell repertoires in COVID-19. Study-level background: Samples representing acute and convalescent COVID-19 were sourced from the United States, Italy and Spain. Sources were T cells, B-cell-depleted T cells, or PBMCs; the material itself was cDNA or gDNA.

The germline V gene has CDR1 LGHDT and CDR2 YNNKEL (reference sequence). V lost 4 bases and J lost 12; bases outside the gene matches: 23. The CDR3 is 17 residues long. Profiling relied on immunoSEQ multiplex PCR, and the TCRdb table lists in-frame clones only, not all of them. The repertoire holds tens of thousands of clones, with around 84% as singletons. This chain uses TRBV3-1 (or the pseudogene TRBV3-2) with TRBJ1-2; TRBD1 aligns across 7 bases. Sequenced sample: peripheral blood. The TCR comes from a man older than 75 with acute or convalescent COVID-19. CDR3 in DNA: TGTGCCAGCAGCCCACTCCCTCGAGGGGGCAGGGACCGAGGGAACACCTTC. This sequence encodes CASSPLPRGGRDRGNTF.